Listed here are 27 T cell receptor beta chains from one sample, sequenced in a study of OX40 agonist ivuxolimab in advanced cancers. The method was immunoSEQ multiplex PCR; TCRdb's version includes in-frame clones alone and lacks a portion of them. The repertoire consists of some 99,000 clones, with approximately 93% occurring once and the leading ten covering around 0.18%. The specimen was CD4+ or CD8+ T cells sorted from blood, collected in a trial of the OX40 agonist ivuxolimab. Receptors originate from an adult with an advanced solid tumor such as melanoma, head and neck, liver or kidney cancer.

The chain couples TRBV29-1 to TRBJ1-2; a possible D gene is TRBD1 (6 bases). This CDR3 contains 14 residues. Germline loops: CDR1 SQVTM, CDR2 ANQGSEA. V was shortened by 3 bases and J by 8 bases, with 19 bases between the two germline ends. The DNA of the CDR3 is TGCAGCGTTGAGGGGGATACAGGGATTAGGGGCTACACCTTC. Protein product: CSVEGDTGIRGYTF.

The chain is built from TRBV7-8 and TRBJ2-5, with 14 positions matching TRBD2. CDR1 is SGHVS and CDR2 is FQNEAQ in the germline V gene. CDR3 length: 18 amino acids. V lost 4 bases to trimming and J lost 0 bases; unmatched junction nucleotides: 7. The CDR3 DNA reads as TGTGCCAGCAGCTCTAGACTAGCGGGAGGGCGGGACCAAGAGACCCAGTACTTC. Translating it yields CASSSRLAGGRDQETQYF. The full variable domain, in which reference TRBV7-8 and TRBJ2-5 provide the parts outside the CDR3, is GAGVSQSPRYKVAKRGQDVALRCDPISGHVSLFWYQQALGQGPEFLTYFQNEAQLDKSGLPSDRFFAERPEGSVSTLKIQRTQQEDSAVYLCASSSRLAGGRDQETQYFGPGTRLLVL.

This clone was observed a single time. CDR3 coding DNA: TGTGCCAGCAGCTTGACATACAGGGGTACCTACGAGCAGTACTTC. This sequence encodes CASSLTYRGTYEQYF. The chain couples TRBV5-5 to TRBJ2-7, with TRBD1 matching over 7 bases. The V segment lost 1 base and the J segment 2 bases; nucleotides outside the gene matches: 6. Germline CDR1 and CDR2: SGHKS and YYEKEE (reference sequence). The CDR3 runs 15 residues.

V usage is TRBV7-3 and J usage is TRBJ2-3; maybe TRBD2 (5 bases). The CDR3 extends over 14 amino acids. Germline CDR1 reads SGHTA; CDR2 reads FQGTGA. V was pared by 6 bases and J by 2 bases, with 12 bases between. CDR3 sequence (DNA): TGTGCCAGCAGGCTAGCAGCCTACACAGATACGCAGTATTTT. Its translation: CASRLAAYTDTQYF. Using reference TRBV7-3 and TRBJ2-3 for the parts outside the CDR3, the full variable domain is GAGVSQTPSNKVTEKGKYVELRCDPISGHTALYWYRQSLGQGPEFLIYFQGTGAADDSGLPNDRFFAVRPEGSVSTLKIQRTERGDSAVYLCASRLAAYTDTQYFGPGTRLTVL.

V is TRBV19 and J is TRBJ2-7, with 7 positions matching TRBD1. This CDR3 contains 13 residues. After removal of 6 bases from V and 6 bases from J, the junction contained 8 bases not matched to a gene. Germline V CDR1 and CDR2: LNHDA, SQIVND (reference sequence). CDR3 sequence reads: CASSVQGVGEQYF. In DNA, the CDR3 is TGTGCCAGTAGCGTCCAGGGGGTGGGCGAGCAGTACTTC.

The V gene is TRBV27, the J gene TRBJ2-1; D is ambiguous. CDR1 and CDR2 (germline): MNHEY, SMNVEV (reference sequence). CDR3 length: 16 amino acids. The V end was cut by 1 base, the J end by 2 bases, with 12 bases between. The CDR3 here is CASSLLIGPPYNEQFF. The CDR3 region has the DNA TGTGCCAGCAGTTTATTGATCGGGCCTCCCTACAATGAGCAGTTCTTC.

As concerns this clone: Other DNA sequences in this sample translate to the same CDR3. The DNA of the CDR3 is TGTGCCAGCTCACCACCGGGCGGCAATCAGCCCCAGCATTTT. It is translated as CASSPPGGNQPQHF. The rearrangement joins TRBV18 to TRBJ1-5; D is undetermined. V lost 0 bases and J 2 bases, leaving 5 bases between the germline ends. The CDR3 runs 14 residues. The V gene's germline CDR1 is KGHSH and CDR2 LQKENI.

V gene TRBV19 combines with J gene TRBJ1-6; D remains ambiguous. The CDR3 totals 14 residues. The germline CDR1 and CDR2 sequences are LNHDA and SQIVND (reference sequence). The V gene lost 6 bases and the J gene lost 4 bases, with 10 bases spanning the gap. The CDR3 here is CASRLGSYNSPLHF. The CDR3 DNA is TGTGCCAGTAGGCTGGGATCATATAATTCACCCCTCCACTTT.

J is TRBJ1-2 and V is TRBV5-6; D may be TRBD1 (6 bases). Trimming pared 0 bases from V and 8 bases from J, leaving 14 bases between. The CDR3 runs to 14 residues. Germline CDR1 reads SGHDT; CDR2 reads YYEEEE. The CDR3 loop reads CASSLGDMPLGYTF. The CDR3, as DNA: TGTGCCAGCAGCTTGGGGGACATGCCACTGGGCTACACCTTC.

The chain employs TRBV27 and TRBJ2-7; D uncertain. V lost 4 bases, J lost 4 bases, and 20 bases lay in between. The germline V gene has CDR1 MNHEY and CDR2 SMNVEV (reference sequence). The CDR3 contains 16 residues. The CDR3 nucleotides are TGTGCCAGCAGTTCTCCCCCCCGGACCAAGTATTACGAGCAGTACTTC. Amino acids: CASSSPPRTKYYEQYF.

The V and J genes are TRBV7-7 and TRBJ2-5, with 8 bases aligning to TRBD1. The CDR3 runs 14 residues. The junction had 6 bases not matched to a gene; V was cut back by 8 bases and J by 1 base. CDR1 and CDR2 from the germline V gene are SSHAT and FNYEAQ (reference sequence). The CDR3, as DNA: TGTGCCAGCGGCATCGGGACAGGCCAAGAGACCCAGTACTTC. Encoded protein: CASGIGTGQETQYF.

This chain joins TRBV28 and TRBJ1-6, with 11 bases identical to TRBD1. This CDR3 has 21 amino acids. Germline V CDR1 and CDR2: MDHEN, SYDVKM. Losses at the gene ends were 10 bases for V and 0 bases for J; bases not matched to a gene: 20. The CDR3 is CATHGLGTGGSPSSYNSPLHF. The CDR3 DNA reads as TGTGCCACACACGGCCTAGGGACAGGGGGTTCCCCGAGCTCCTATAATTCACCCCTCCACTTT.

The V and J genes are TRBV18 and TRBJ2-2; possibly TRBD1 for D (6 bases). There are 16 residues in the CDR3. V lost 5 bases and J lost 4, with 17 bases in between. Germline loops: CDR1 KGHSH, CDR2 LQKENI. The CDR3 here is CASSTTFTGPTGELFF. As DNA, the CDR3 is TGTGCCAGCTCAACAACGTTTACAGGGCCCACCGGGGAGCTGTTTTTT. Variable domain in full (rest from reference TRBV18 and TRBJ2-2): NAGVMQNPRHLVRRRGQEARLRCSPMKGHSHVYWYRQLPEEGLKFMVYLQKENIIDESGMPKERFSAEFPKEGPSILRIQQVVRGDSAAYFCASSTTFTGPTGELFFGEGSRLTVL.

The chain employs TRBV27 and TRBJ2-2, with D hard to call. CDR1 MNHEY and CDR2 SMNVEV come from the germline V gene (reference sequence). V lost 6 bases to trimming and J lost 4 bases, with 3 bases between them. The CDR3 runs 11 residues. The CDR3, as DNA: TGTGCCAGCAGGGGCACCGGGGAGCTGTTTTTT. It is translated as CASRGTGELFF.

CDR3 in amino acids: CSVVKREVRMGDTQYF. In DNA form, the CDR3 reads TGCAGCGTCGTGAAGAGAGAAGTAAGGATGGGAGATACGCAGTATTTT. V usage is TRBV29-1 and J usage is TRBJ2-3; no definite D call. The germline gives CDR1 SQVTM, CDR2 ANQGSEA. The CDR3 runs 16 residues. The germline V and J ends were trimmed by 6 bases and 5 bases, with 24 bases remaining between them.

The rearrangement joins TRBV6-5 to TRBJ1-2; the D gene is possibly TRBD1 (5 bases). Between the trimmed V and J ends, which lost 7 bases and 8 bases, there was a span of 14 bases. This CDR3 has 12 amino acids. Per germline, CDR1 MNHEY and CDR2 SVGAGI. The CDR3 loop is CASTQGFWGYTF. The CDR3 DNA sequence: TGTGCCAGCACTCAGGGTTTTTGGGGCTACACCTTC.

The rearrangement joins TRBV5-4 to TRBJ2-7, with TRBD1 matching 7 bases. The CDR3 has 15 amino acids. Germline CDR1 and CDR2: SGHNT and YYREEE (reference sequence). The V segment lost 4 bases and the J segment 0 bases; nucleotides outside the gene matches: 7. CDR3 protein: CASSTQGVLSYEQYF. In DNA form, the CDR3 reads TGTGCCAGCAGCACTCAGGGGGTACTCTCCTACGAGCAGTACTTC.

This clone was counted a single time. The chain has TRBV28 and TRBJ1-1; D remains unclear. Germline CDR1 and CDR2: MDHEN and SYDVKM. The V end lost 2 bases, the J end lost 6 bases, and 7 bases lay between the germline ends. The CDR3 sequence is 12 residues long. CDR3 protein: CASSLVRSEAFF. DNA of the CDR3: TGTGCCAGCAGTTTAGTTAGATCTGAAGCTTTCTTT.

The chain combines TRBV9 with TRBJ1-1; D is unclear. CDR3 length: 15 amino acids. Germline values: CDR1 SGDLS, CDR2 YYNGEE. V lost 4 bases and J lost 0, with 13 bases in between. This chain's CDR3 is CASSPLERMNTEAFF. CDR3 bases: TGTGCCAGCAGCCCCCTGGAGCGGATGAACACTGAAGCTTTCTTT. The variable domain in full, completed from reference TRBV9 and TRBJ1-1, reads DSGVTQTPKHLITATGQRVTLRCSPRSGDLSVYWYQQSLDQGLQFLIQYYNGEERAKGNILERFSAQQFPDLHSELNLSSLELGDSALYFCASSPLERMNTEAFFGQGTRLTVV.

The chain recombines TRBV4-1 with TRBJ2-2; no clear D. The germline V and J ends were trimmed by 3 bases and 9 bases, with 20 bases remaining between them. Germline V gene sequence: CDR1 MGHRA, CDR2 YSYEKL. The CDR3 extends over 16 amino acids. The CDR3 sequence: CASSHDATVPNRELFF. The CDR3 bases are TGCGCCAGCAGCCATGATGCGACCGTACCGAACCGGGAGCTGTTTTTT.

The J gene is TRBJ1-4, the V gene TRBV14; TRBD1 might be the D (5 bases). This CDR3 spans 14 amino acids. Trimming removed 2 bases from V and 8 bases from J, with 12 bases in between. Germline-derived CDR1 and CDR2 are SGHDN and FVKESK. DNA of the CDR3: TGTGCCAGCAGCCAAAACTCAGGGTACGAAAAACTGTTTTTT. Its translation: CASSQNSGYEKLFF.

The CDR3 protein is CASTPRQTYNEQFF. DNA of the CDR3: TGTGCCAGCACCCCACGGCAGACCTACAATGAGCAGTTCTTC. V and J are TRBV5-8 and TRBJ2-1; no definite D call. The CDR3 is 14 amino acids. Germline-derived CDR1 and CDR2 are SGHTS and YDEGEE. Trimming removed 6 bases from V and 2 bases from J, with 12 bases in between.

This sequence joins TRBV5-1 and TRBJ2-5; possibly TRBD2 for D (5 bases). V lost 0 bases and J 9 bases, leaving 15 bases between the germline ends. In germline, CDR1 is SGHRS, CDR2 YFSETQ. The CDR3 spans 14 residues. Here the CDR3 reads CASSLGGPGVAQYF. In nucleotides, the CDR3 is TGCGCCAGCAGCTTGGGAGGGCCCGGGGTAGCCCAGTACTTC.

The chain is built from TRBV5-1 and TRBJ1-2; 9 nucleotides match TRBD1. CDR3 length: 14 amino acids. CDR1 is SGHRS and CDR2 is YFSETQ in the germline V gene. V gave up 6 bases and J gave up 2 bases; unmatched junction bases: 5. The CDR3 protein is CASKATGGNYGYTF. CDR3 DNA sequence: TGCGCCAGCAAAGCTACAGGGGGCAACTATGGCTACACCTTC.

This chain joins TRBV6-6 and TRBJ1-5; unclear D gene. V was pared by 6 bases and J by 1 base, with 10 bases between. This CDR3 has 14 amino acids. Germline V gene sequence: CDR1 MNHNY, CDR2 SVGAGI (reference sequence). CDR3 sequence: CASSPNKSNQPQHF. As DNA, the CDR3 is TGTGCCAGCAGCCCTAACAAGAGCAATCAGCCCCAGCATTTT.

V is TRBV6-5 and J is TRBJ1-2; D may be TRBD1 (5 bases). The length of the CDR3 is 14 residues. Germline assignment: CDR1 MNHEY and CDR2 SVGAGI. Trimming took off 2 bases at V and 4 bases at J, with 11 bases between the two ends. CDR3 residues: CASSYGAGGYGYTF. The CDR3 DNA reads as TGTGCCAGCAGTTACGGGGCAGGTGGCTATGGCTACACCTTC.

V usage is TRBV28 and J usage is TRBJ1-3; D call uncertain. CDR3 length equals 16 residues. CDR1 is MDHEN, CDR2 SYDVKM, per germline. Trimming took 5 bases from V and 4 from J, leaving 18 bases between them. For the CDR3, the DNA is TGTGCCAGCAGTAGCTACAAGGCCAGAACCGGAAACACCATATATTTT. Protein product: CASSSYKARTGNTIYF. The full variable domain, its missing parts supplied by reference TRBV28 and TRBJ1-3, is DVKVTQSSRYLVKRTGEKVFLECVQDMDHENMFWYRQDPGLGLRLIYFSYDVKMKEKGDIPEGYSVSREKKERFSLILESASTNQTSMYLCASSSYKARTGNTIYFGEGSWLTVV.